The text below deals with one T cell receptor (beta chain). The antigen it binds to is not known. Base qualities were left out, and no much larger clone turns up one base away. The data are from a study of cytomegalovirus exposure and HLA in healthy donors (dated 2017 in TCRdb). The study in broad terms: An earlier analysis of some 500 of the donors reported 250 to 350 Gb of sequence data and some 120 million unique TCR beta sequences from 150 million to 200 million T cells. Roughly five DR-DQ haplotypes were handled as single units for association and clustering because linkage in the cohort was strong. In addition to the first cohort of approximately 650 subjects, a separate validation cohort of 120 different subjects was used. About 330 gigabases of sequencing data and around 85 million unique TCR sequences made up an early release that covered under 750 HLA-typed donors. A later genetic analysis took genome-wide SNP genotypes for about 55% of the 666 donors and used that subset as a discovery cohort. Among around 400 genotyped donors of the cohort, an average of around 240,000 unique TCR beta nucleotide sequences was sequenced per donor, of which 15% to 20% were non-productive. All discovery cohort repertoires had been generated using a single sequencing platform. The study used immunosequencing to profile the T cell repertoires of 600 to 850 subjects and linked those repertoires to cytomegalovirus serostatus. To predict cytomegalovirus infection status, the study brought together high-throughput TCR immunosequencing, statistical association of individual TCRs with disease status, and machine learning. The number of typed donors differed by locus: 629-630 for A, B, C, DRB1 and DQB1; 500 to 550 for DQA1; around 580 for DPA1; and 450 to 480 for DPB1. HLA typing covered class I and class II loci at four-digit resolution. The aim of the study was to test whether cataloging public T cell receptors could identify signatures of past pathogen exposure. Among the roughly 370 genotyped donors, about 83% belonged to the genetic ancestry cluster associated with self-reported Caucasian donors. In a later analysis, previously published TCR beta repertoires from several hundred donors were re-analyzed and high-resolution HLA genotyping was added so that TCR occurrence patterns could be studied. Donor age, sex, ethnicity and CMV serostatus were collected together with the repertoire data. An earlier analysis of some 500 of the donors used high-throughput TCR beta sequencing to judge whether each TCR beta V gene segment behaved as functional or pseudogenic. The later analysis used no new phenotypic data to find candidate immune exposures, relying instead on TCR beta sequences and their occurrence across donors. What the work shows at the level of the full study, not this receptor alone: The 87-base-pair reads could not distinguish some IMGT-functional V segments, including TRBV6-2 and TRBV6-3, so those segments were excluded. Most TCR sequences were seen in very few donors, while some public TCRs were found in many individuals. A later analysis associated about 16,000 TCR beta sequences with specific HLA alleles at a false discovery rate of 0.05. A later genetic analysis reported fewer N-insertions in productive TCRs among donors in an Asian-associated ancestry cluster than the roughly 700-donor mean. Because some donors lacked HLA typing at each locus, the association tests relied only on the typed subset. When HLA alleles, especially DR and DQ, strongly co-occurred, TCR associations were difficult to assign to individual alleles. In this cohort, only TCR beta chains were sequenced, and detectable features were limited by the absence of alpha or paired-chain data. The presence/absence analyses assumed that sequencing depth was roughly uniform across donors, and that assumption may not be true. Correlated functional status among segregating V segments might be attributable to linkage disequilibrium, but an unknown experimental factor could not be ruled out. Because counts were too low, approximately 15 rarely observed V segments, including chromosome 9 orphons, were excluded from the earlier analysis of under 650 of the donors. The classifier was reported to diagnose cytomegalovirus status with high specificity and sensitivity in both the original cohort and the validation cohort. Several of the top co-occurrence clusters appeared to be linked to parvovirus B19, influenza, CMV and Epstein-Barr virus, according to a later analysis. In an earlier analysis of about 550 of the donors, most TCR beta V segments were observed in productive rearrangements about 87% or about 30% of the time, broadly matching IMGT annotations. In a later analysis, HLA-associated TCR beta chains showed more clonal expansion and lower generation probabilities than non-associated chains that were equally common. For the cohort, immune exposure information was limited to CMV serostatus. The authors suggested that the approach could potentially be extended to other disease states and immunological phenotypes. A group of highly shared sequence variants was considered likely to be a technical artifact of the sequencing pipeline. A further reported finding was that TCR beta sequences accurately predicted the HLA-A and HLA-B alleles for most subjects in the first cohort. According to a later analysis, most CMV-associated TCR beta chains appeared to be HLA-restricted, and the HLA associations seemed to be driven largely by CMV exposure. In a later analysis, the rate of TCR association differed among HLA loci, with DRB1 alleles having the most associated TCRs and HLA-C alleles having the fewest. A later genetic analysis associated a missense DCLRE1C variant with V-gene and J-gene trimming of TCR beta chains, and an independent cohort replicated the association. In vitro tests confirmed that a few of the cytomegalovirus-associated TCR beta chains recognize cytomegalovirus antigens. In the study, about 150 TCR beta chains were listed as associated with cytomegalovirus.

The library was prepared using the immunoSEQ multiplex PCR assay. For the multiplex PCR, a mixture combining 60 forward primers for TCR Vbeta segments and 13 reverse primers for TCR Jbeta segments was used. A multiplex PCR assay on genomic DNA amplified the CDR3 region of rearranged TCR beta genes. Amplified TCR beta libraries were sequenced as 87-base-pair reads on the Illumina HiSeq System. The published analysis was carried out like this. In a later analysis, tens of millions of unique TCR beta chains were counted across the 500 to 700 repertoires, and approximately 11 million of these chains were shared by at least two donors. To remove PCR and sequencing errors, raw reads were error-corrected and collapsed into unique sequences using a nearest-neighbor algorithm that merged closely related sequences. Alignment of CDR3 sequences to IMGT reference sequences was used to assign V, D and J gene segments. For a sequence to be retained, at least a six-nucleotide match to both a V gene segment and a J gene segment was required. Rearrangements were called productive when the CDR3 lacked stop codons and stayed in frame with V and J; all others were non-productive. CDR3 was defined according to IMGT convention as the region running from the second conserved V-encoded cysteine to the conserved J-encoded phenylalanine. The earlier analysis of more than 450 of the donors excluded sequences that lacked an unambiguous match to a single V gene segment. An earlier analysis of around 600 of the donors classified V segments as functional when productive rearrangements were above 56.7% and as segregating when the standard deviation between donors was above 5%. A statistical classification framework was built for diagnosing cytomegalovirus status from the catalog of TCR beta chain sequences. In a later analysis, V and J genes were assigned by comparing TCR nucleotide sequences against IMGT/GENE-DB human TR gene sequences. Using the TCRdist pipeline, a later analysis assigned CDR3 sequences along with most-parsimonious VDJ recombination scenarios. In a later analysis, each TCR beta chain was defined by its CDR3 amino acid sequence together with its V-gene family, and reads lacking a unique V-gene family were excluded. As a way to deal with suspected cross-contamination and a sequencing artifact, a later analysis dropped under 600 nucleotide sequences that were highly shared and had low generation probability. A later analysis calculated a clonal expansion index for each public chain from normalized within-repertoire ranks of inferred template counts. A later analysis computed generation probabilities with a VDJ recombination model fitted to out-of-frame rearrangements, and checked the results against IGoR. In a later analysis, hypergeometric tests were used to score TCR-TCR, TCR-HLA and TCR-CMV co-occurrence, with a repertoire-size bias correction applied to TCR pairs. To estimate false discovery rates, a later analysis permuted the HLA or CMV assignments 20 times. In a later analysis, co-occurring TCRs were grouped with DBSCAN, and TCRdist sequence similarity was added when clustering was performed within HLA-allele-positive subsets. Repertoires with fewer than 30,000 or more than 120,000 public chains, plus five repertoires with anomalous nucleotide sharing, were excluded from co-occurrence clustering. TCRdb limited this immuneACCESS table to in-frame rearrangements with V and J called. A share of clones is missing; checked studies link under half to unresolved V genes, and the rest is unexplained. D and trimming were read from the DNA, whereas the V and J calls and clone size are those reported in that table. The sample yields some 120,000 clones; more than 70% were counted once. The ten biggest clones cover about 0.22% of the sample.

The cohort comprised hundreds of healthy bone marrow donors. At the time of sampling, every cohort member was nominally healthy, though immune exposures that went unrecorded were likely present. The donor tested CMV seronegative and was one of the 352 seronegative cohort members. Each donor provided a peripheral blood sample, and peripheral blood mononuclear cells were used for TCR beta sequencing. Genomic DNA was extracted from the blood cell samples with the Qiagen DNeasy Blood Extraction Kit. CDR1 and CDR2, per the germline V gene, are SGHVS and FQNEAQ. From the cysteine up to the phenylalanine, the CDR3 has a length of 15 residues. The retained sequence is limited to the CDR3, 45 bases, with the frame set at the first base. V is clipped by 5 bases and J by 4 bases, and the sequence between their germline boundaries is 18 bases long.

The chain is made from TRBV7-8 and TRBJ2-7; perhaps TRBD1 is the D gene, with 6 bases matching. This TCR came from a man aged 45-60 years in good health and CMV-seronegative. Specimen: PBMCs. Here is the DNA: TGTGCCAGCAGCCTCAGGGGTTGGATGGAGTACGAGCAGTACTTC. Its protein product is CASSLRGWMEYEQYF. Full variable domain (CDR3 extended with the reference TRBV7-8 and TRBJ2-7 proteins): GAGVSQSPRYKVAKRGQDVALRCDPISGHVSLFWYQQALGQGPEFLTYFQNEAQLDKSGLPSDRFFAERPEGSVSTLKIQRTQQEDSAVYLCASSLRGWMEYEQYFGPGTRLTVT.